This T cell receptor (beta chain) comes out of a study of T cell responses to AZD1222 COVID-19 vaccine. Some clones are missing from TCRdb's copy, which holds only in-frame ones; the method was immunoSEQ multiplex PCR. Seen here are about 130,000 clones, 75% to 90% observed once, and the top ten hold around 6%. V lost 6 bases and J 7 bases, leaving 12 bases between the germline ends. The CDR3 runs to 13 residues. The sequences come from peripheral blood, collected on day 0 of AZD1222 vaccination. The receptor comes from an adult in good health. The chain uses TRBV12-3 or TRBV12-4 and TRBJ1-4; no firm D call. The CDR3 nucleotides read TGTGCCAGCAGCCTTGATGAGGGTGAAAAACTGTTTTTT. This gives the protein CASSLDEGEKLFF.